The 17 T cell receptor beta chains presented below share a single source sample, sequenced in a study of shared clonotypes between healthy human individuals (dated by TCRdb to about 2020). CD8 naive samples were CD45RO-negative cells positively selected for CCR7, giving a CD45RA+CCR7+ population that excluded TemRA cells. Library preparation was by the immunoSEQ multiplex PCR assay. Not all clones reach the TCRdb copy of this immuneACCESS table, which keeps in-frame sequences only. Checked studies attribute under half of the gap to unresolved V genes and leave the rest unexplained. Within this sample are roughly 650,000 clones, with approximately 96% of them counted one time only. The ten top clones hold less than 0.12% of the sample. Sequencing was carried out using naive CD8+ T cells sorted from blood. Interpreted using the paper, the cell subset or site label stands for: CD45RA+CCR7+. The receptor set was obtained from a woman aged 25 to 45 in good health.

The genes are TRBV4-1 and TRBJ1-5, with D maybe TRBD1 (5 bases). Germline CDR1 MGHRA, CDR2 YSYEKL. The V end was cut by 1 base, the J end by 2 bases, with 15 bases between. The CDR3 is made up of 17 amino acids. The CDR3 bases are TGCGCCAGCAGCCAAGTGTCGGGGGAGCAGGGCAATCAGCCCCAGCATTTT. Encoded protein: CASSQVSGEQGNQPQHF.

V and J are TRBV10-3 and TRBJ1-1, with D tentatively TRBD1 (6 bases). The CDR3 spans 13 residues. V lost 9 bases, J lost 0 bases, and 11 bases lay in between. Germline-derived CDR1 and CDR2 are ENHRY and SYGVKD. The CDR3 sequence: CAIQGRMNTEAFF. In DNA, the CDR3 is TGTGCCATTCAGGGGAGGATGAACACTGAAGCTTTCTTT.

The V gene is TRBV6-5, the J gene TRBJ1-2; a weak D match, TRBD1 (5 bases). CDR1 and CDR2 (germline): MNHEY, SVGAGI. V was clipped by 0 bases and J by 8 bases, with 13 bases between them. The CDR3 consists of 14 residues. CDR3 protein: CASSYSEGVVGYTF. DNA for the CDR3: TGTGCCAGCAGTTACTCCGAAGGGGTCGTGGGCTACACCTTC.

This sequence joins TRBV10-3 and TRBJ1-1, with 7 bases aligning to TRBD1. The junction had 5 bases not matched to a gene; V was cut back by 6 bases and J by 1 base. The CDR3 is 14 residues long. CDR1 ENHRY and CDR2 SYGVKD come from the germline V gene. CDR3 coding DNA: TGTGCCATCAGACGGGACAGCCCGAACACTGAAGCTTTCTTT. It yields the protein CAIRRDSPNTEAFF.

CDR3 amino acids: CASSFGSLQTSGSSYNEQFF. Here the CDR3 DNA reads TGCGCCAGCAGCTTCGGCAGTTTGCAGACAAGCGGGAGCTCCTACAATGAGCAGTTCTTC. The V gene is TRBV5-1, the J gene TRBJ2-1; 8 nucleotides align to TRBD2. Germline assignment: CDR1 SGHRS and CDR2 YFSETQ. V lost 2 bases to trimming and J lost 0 bases; unmatched junction nucleotides: 16. The CDR3 runs to 20 residues.

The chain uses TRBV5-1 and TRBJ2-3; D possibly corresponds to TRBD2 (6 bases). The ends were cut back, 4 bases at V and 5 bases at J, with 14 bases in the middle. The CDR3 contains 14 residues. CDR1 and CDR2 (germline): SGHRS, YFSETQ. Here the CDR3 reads CASSLWEVEDTQYF. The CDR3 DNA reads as TGCGCCAGCAGCCTTTGGGAGGTGGAAGATACGCAGTATTTT.

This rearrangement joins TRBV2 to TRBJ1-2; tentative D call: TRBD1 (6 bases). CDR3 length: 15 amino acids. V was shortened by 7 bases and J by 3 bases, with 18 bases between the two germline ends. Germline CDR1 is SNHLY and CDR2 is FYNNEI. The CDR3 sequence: CASKRGGVADYGYTF. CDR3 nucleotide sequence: TGTGCCAGCAAAAGAGGGGGGGTCGCGGACTATGGCTACACCTTC. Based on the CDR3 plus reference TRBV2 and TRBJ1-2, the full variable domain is EPEVTQTPSHQVTQMGQEVILRCVPISNHLYFYWYRQILGQKVEFLVSFYNNEISEKSEIFDDQFSVERPDGSNFTLKIRSTKLEDSAMYFCASKRGGVADYGYTFGSGTRLTVV.

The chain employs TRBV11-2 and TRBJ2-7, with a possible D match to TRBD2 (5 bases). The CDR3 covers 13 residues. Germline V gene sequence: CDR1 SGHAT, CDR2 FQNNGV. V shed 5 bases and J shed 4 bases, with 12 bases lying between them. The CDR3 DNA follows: TGTGCCAGCAGCAGCGATCGAGGGTACGAGCAGTACTTC. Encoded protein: CASSSDRGYEQYF.

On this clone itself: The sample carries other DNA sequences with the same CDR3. Here the CDR3 DNA reads TGTGCCAGCAGTTTATCTCCGGGAAGCTCCTACAATGAGCAGTTCTTC. This translates into CASSLSPGSSYNEQFF. J is TRBJ2-1 and V is TRBV27; D possibly corresponds to TRBD2 (5 bases). Trimming removed 0 bases at V and 0 bases at J, with 9 bases between. CDR1 and CDR2 (germline): MNHEY, SMNVEV (reference sequence). The CDR3 has 16 residues.

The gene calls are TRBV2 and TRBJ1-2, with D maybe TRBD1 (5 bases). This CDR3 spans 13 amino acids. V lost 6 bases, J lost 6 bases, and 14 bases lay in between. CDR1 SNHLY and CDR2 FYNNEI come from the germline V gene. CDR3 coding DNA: TGTGCCAGCAGCGGGACGGCCGGGAATGGCTACACCTTC. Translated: CASSGTAGNGYTF.

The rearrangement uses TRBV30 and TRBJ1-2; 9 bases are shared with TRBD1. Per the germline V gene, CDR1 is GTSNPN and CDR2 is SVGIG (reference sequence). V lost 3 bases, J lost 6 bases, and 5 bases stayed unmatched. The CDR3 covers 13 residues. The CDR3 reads CAWRDTGGDGYTF. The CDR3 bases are TGTGCCTGGAGAGATACAGGGGGCGATGGCTACACCTTC. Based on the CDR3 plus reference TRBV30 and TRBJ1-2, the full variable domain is SQTIHQWPATLVQPVGSPLSLECTVEGTSNPNLYWYRQAAGRGLQLLFYSVGIGQISSEVPQNLSASRPQDRQFILSSKKLLLSDSGFYLCAWRDTGGDGYTFGSGTRLTVV.

CDR3 DNA: TGTGCCAGCAGTTTGGGGTCGGCCGTCCAGCAGTACTTC. Translation gives CASSLGSAVQQYF. The J gene is TRBJ2-7, the V gene TRBV28; D is uncertain. CDR3 length: 13 residues. With 3 bases removed from V and 8 bases from J, the gap between germline ends came to 14 bases. In germline, CDR1 is MDHEN, CDR2 SYDVKM.

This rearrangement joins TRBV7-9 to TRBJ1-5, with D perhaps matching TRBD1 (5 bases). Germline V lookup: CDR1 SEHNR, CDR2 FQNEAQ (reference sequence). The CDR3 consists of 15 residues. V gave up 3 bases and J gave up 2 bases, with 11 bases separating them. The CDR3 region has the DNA TGTGCCAGCAGCTTTGGGGGAGTAGGCAATCAGCCCCAGCATTTT. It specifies CASSFGGVGNQPQHF. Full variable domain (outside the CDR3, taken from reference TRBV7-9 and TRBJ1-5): DTGVSQNPRHKITKRGQNVTFRCDPISEHNRLYWYRQTLGQGPEFLTYFQNEAQLEKSRLLSDRFSAERPKGSFSTLEIQRTEQGDSAMYLCASSFGGVGNQPQHFGDGTRLSIL.

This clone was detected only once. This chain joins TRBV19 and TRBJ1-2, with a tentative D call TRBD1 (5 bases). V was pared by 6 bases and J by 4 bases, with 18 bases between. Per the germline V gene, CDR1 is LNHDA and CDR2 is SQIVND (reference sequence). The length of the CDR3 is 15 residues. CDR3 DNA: TGTGCCAGTAGCCATATATTTGACAGTGCCTATGGCTACACCTTC. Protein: CASSHIFDSAYGYTF. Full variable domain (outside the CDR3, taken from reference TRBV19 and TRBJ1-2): DGGITQSPKYLFRKEGQNVTLSCEQNLNHDAMYWYRQDPGQGLRLIYYSQIVNDFQKGDIAEGYSVSREKKESFPLTVTSAQKNPTAFYLCASSHIFDSAYGYTFGSGTRLTVV.

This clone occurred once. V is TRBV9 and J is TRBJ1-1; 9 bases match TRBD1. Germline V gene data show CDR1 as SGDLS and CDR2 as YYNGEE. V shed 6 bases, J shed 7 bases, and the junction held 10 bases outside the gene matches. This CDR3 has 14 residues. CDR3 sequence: CASTQGAESLEAFF. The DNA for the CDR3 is TGTGCCAGCACACAGGGGGCTGAGTCTCTTGAAGCTTTCTTT.

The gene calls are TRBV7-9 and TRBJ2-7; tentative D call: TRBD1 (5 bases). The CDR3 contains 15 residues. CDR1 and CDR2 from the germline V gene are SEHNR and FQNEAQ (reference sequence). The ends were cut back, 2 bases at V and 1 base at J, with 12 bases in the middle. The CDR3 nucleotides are TGTGCCAGCAGCTTAAAGGGGATAGGATCCTACGAGCAGTACTTC. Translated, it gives CASSLKGIGSYEQYF. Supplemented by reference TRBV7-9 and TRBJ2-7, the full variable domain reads DTGVSQNPRHKITKRGQNVTFRCDPISEHNRLYWYRQTLGQGPEFLTYFQNEAQLEKSRLLSDRFSAERPKGSFSTLEIQRTEQGDSAMYLCASSLKGIGSYEQYFGPGTRLTVT.

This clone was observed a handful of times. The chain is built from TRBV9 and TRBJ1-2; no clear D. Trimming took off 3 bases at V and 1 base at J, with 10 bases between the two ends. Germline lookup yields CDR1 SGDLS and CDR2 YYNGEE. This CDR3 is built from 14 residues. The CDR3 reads CASSGWEGNYGYTF. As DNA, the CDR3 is TGTGCCAGCAGCGGCTGGGAGGGTAACTATGGCTACACCTTC. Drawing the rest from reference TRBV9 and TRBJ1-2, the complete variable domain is DSGVTQTPKHLITATGQRVTLRCSPRSGDLSVYWYQQSLDQGLQFLIQYYNGEERAKGNILERFSAQQFPDLHSELNLSSLELGDSALYFCASSGWEGNYGYTFGSGTRLTVV.